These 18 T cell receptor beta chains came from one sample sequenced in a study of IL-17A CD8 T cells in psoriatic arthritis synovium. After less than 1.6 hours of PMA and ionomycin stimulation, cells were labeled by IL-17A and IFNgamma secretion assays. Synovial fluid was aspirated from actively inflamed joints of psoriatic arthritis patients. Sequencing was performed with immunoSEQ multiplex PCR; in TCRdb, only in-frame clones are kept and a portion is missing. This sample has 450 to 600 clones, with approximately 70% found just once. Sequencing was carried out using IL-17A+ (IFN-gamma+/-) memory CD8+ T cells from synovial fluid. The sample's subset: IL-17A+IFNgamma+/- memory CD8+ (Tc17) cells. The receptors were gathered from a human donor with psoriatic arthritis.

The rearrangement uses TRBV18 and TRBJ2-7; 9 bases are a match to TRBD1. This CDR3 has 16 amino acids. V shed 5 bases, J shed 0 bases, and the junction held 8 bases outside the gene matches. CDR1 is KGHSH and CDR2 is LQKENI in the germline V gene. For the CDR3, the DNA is TGTGCCAGCTCAACTGCCGGGACAGGGAACTCCTACGAGCAGTACTTC. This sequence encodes CASSTAGTGNSYEQYF.

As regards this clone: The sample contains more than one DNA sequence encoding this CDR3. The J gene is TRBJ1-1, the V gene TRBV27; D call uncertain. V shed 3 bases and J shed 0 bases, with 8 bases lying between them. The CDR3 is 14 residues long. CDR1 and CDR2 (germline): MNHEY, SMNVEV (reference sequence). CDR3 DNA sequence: TGTGCCAGCAGTTTGGTAGGGATGAACACTGAAGCTTTCTTT. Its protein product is CASSLVGMNTEAFF.

This chain's CDR3 is CASSGGGGGEQFF. Here the CDR3 DNA reads TGTGCCAGCAGCGGCGGAGGAGGGGGTGAGCAGTTCTTC. V usage is TRBV9 and J usage is TRBJ2-1, with D possibly called TRBD1 or TRBD2 (6 bases each). Germline assignment: CDR1 SGDLS and CDR2 YYNGEE. The V end lost 3 bases, the J end lost 9 bases, and 13 bases lay between the germline ends. The CDR3 length is 13 residues. The whole variable domain, filled in from reference TRBV9 and TRBJ2-1, reads DSGVTQTPKHLITATGQRVTLRCSPRSGDLSVYWYQQSLDQGLQFLIQYYNGEERAKGNILERFSAQQFPDLHSELNLSSLELGDSALYFCASSGGGGGEQFFGPGTRLTVL.

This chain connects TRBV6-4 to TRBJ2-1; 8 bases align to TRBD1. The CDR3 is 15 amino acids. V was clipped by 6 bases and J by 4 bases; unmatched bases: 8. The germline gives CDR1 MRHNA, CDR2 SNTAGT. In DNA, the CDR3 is TGTGCCAGCAGCGTACAGGGGGAAAATTACAATGAGCAGTTCTTC. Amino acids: CASSVQGENYNEQFF.

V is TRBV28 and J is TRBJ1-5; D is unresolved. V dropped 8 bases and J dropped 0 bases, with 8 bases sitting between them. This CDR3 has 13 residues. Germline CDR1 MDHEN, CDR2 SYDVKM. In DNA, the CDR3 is TGTGCCAGCCAGAGATATAGCAATCAGCCCCAGCATTTT. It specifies CASQRYSNQPQHF.

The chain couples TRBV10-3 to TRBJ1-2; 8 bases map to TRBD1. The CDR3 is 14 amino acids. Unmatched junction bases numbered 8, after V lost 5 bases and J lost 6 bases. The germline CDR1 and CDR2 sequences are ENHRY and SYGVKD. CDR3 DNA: TGTGCCATCAGTCCACCCGACAGGGGCCATGGCTACACCTTC. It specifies CAISPPDRGHGYTF.

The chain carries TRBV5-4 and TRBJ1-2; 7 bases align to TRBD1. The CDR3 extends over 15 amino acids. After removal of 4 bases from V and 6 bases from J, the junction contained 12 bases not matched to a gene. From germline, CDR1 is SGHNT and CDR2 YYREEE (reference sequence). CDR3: CASSLGKGAGNGYTF. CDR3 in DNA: TGTGCCAGCAGCCTGGGGAAGGGGGCAGGGAATGGCTACACCTTC.

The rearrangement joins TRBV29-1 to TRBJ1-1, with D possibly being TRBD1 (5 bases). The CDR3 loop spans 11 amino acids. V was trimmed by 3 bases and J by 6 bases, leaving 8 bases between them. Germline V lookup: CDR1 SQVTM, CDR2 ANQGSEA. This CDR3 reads CSVEGVPEAFF. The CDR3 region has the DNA TGCAGCGTTGAGGGGGTCCCTGAAGCTTTCTTT.

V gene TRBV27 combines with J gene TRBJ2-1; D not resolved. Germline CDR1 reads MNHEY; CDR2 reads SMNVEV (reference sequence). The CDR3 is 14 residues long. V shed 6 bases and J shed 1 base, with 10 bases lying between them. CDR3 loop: CASSLGPSYNEQFF. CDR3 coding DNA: TGTGCCAGCAGCCTAGGTCCTTCCTACAATGAGCAGTTCTTC.

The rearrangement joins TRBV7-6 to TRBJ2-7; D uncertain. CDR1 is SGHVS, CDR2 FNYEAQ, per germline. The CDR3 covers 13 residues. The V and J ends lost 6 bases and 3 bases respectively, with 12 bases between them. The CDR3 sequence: CASSKGPNYEQYF. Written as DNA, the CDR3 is TGTGCCAGCAGTAAAGGGCCCAACTACGAGCAGTACTTC.

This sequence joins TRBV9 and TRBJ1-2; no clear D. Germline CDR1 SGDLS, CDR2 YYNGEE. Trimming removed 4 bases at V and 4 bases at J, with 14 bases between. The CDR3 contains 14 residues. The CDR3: CASSPLEGPYGYTF. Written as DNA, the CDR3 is TGTGCCAGCAGCCCCCTCGAAGGGCCCTATGGCTACACCTTC.

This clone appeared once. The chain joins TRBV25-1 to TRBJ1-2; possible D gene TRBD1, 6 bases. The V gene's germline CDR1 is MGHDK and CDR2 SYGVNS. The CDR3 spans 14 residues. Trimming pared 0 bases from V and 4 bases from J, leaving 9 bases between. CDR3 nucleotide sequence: TGTGCCAGCAGTGAATATGGGGGCGGCTATGGCTACACCTTC. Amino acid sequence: CASSEYGGGYGYTF.

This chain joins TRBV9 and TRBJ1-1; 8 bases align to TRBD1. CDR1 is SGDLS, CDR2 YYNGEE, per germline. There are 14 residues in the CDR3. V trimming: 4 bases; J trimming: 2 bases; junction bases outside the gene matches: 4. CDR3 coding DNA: TGTGCCAGCAGCCGGGACAGGCTAAACACTGAAGCTTTCTTT. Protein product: CASSRDRLNTEAFF. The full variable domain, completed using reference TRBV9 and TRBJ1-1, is DSGVTQTPKHLITATGQRVTLRCSPRSGDLSVYWYQQSLDQGLQFLIQYYNGEERAKGNILERFSAQQFPDLHSELNLSSLELGDSALYFCASSRDRLNTEAFFGQGTRLTVV.

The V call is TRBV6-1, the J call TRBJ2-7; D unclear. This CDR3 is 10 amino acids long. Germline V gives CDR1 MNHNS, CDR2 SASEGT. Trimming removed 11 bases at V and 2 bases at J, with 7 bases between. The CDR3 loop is CAGGTYEQYF. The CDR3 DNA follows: TGTGCCGGTGGAACCTACGAGCAGTACTTC.

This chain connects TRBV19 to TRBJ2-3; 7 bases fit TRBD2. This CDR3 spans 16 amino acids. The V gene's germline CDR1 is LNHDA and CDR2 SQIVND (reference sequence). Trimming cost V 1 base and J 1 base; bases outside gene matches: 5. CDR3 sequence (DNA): TGTGCCAGTAGTATAGCGCGGCTAGCGGGCACAGATACGCAGTATTTT. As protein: CASSIARLAGTDTQYF.

In DNA, the CDR3 is TGTGCCAGCAGACCGGGACCCACAGGAGATACGCAGTATTTT. This codes for CASRPGPTGDTQYF. The chain joins TRBV5-5 to TRBJ2-3; the D call may be TRBD1 or TRBD2 (5 bases each). CDR3 size: 14 residues. Per the germline V gene, CDR1 is SGHKS and CDR2 is YYEKEE (reference sequence). V shed 5 bases and J shed 5 bases, with 15 bases lying between them.

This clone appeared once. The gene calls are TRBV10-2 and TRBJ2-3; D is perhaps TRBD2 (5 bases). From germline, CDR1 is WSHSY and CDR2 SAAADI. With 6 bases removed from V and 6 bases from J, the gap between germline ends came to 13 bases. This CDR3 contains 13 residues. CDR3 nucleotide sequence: TGCGCCAGCAGCGGGATCTCAGTGGATACGCAGTATTTT. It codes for CASSGISVDTQYF.

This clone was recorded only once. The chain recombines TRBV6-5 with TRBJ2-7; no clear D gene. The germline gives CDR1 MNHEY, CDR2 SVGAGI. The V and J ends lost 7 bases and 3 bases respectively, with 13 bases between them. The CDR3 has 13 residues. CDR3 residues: CASKGALDYEQYF. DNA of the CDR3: TGTGCCAGCAAGGGTGCCTTAGACTACGAGCAGTACTTC.